The text below deals with one T cell receptor (beta chain). The source of the sample is a study of cytomegalovirus exposure and HLA in healthy donors. The V and J ends lost 0 bases and 1 base, in that order; junction bases with no gene match: 3. Germline CDR1 and CDR2: MNHNS and SASEGT. CDR3 length equals 15 residues. In the PCR, 60 Vbeta and 13 Jbeta primers were used. Some clones are missing from TCRdb's copy, which holds only in-frame ones; the method was immunoSEQ multiplex PCR. Of some 130,000 clones detected, 79% appear once; the ten largest clones hold roughly 2%. The sequenced sample consisted of PBMCs. This TCR came from a man younger than 35 in good health and CMV-seronegative. The chain uses TRBV6-1 and TRBJ2-7; TRBD1 matches at 7 bases. This chain's CDR3 is CASSEAPGQSYEQYV. The CDR3, as DNA: TGTGCCAGCAGTGAAGCCCCGGGACAGTCCTACGAGCAGTACGTC.